A selection of T cell receptor beta chains follows, all from one sample in a study of T-cell memory formation after mild COVID-19. TCRdb reprocessed the 5' RACE reads via MiXCR and lists one record per CDR3 protein. The sample holds over 250,000 distinct CDR3 sequences; about a sixth are singletons and the top ten take 22%. The sequenced material came from PBMCs or a T cell subset sorted from them (not recorded which). Receptor source: a man between 18 and 35 years old who had mild COVID-19 (a few samples of this study predate the infection). Cell type and time point are not known. The CDR3 runs from the conserved cysteine through the conserved F or W. D genes are given only for firm matches.

J gene	D gene	V gene	CDR3 protein
TRBJ2-3	NA	TRBV18	CASSPQSRVSTDTQYF
TRBJ1-5	NA	TRBV20-1	CSASPGEGPYHSQHF
TRBJ2-1	NA	TRBV19	CASSIDQSDEQFF
TRBJ2-1	NA	TRBV18	CASSPGTDMNEQFF
TRBJ2-2	TRBD2	TRBV4-2	CASSPSTSGGATGELFF
TRBJ2-2	NA	TRBV5-5	CASSLGQLVGELFF
TRBJ2-1	NA	TRBV4-3	CASSQDNKYNEQFF
TRBJ2-1	NA	TRBV4-3	CASSQDRASYNEQFF
TRBJ2-3	NA	TRBV9	CASSVYDTGPDPSDTQYF
TRBJ2-3	NA	TRBV5-1	CASSLDPSQDTQYF
TRBJ1-1	NA	TRBV16	CASSPSRTVTEAFF
TRBJ2-1	TRBD2	TRBV11-2	CASRRLAGGPEQFF
TRBJ2-2	NA	TRBV7-9	CASSFGAYTGELFF
TRBJ2-1	NA	TRBV4-3	CASSQERSSEQFF
TRBJ2-7	NA	TRBV9	CASSVAVSYEQYF
TRBJ2-2	NA	TRBV9	CASSVGRSGELFF
TRBJ1-1	NA	TRBV2	CASSEGFSDTEAFF
TRBJ1-5	NA	TRBV6-6	CASSYGGQSSISPQHF
TRBJ2-2	NA	TRBV29-1	CSATRSRGELFF
TRBJ2-3	NA	TRBV7-2	CASSSQDTQYF
TRBJ2-5	TRBD1	TRBV20-1	CSARYPGQGANWLETQYF
TRBJ1-1	NA	TRBV7-2	CASVRQGRWSNTEAFF
TRBJ2-3	TRBD2	TRBV7-9	CASSLTSERRMDTQYF
TRBJ2-7	NA	TRBV7-9	CASSLDGERYEQYF
TRBJ2-3	NA	TRBV5-1	CASRVGSDTQYF
TRBJ1-5	NA	TRBV7-9	CASTTDSAPNQPQHF
TRBJ2-1	NA	TRBV27	CASSLSVTGIDEQFF
TRBJ2-5	NA	TRBV5-1	CASSLRVAETQYF
TRBJ1-1	TRBD1	TRBV7-2	CASSFEIGTGSAAEAFF
TRBJ2-3	TRBD2	TRBV11-2	CASSLVGLAGRGPDTQYF
TRBJ2-4	NA	TRBV7-9	CASSTTFGGTENIQYF
TRBJ2-1	NA	TRBV10-3	CAISESGTASSYNEQFF
TRBJ2-2	TRBD1	TRBV29-1	CSVPRTGRSGELFF
TRBJ1-1	NA	TRBV9	CASSPDLYTEAFF
TRBJ1-4	TRBD1	TRBV20-1	CSARKGQGREKLFF
TRBJ1-1	TRBD1	TRBV7-7	CASSTSTGTEAFF
TRBJ1-1	TRBD1	TRBV5-1	CASSSRDSLTEAFF